Listed below are T cell receptor beta chains from one sample, sequenced in a study of cytomegalovirus exposure and HLA in healthy donors. Libraries were prepared by immunoSEQ multiplex PCR; TCRdb keeps only in-frame clonotypes and omits some of them. The sample includes 80,000 to 100,000 clones, about four fifths of them seen just once. The sequenced material came from PBMCs. The receptor set was obtained from a male donor in good health and CMV-seropositive. The CDR3 runs from the conserved cysteine through the conserved F or W. Not all rows give a size; the values are once, few, many and, for expanded clones, a class.

abundance: few; j_gene: TRBJ2-3; v_gene: TRBV15; CDR3aa: CATSRTGLSTDTQYF
abundance: NA; j_gene: TRBJ1-1; v_gene: TRBV4-2; CDR3aa: CASRPGQGAQNTEAFF
abundance: NA; j_gene: TRBJ2-2; v_gene: TRBV5-1; CDR3aa: CASFPGGGNTGELFF
abundance: NA; j_gene: TRBJ1-1; v_gene: TRBV4-2; CDR3aa: CASSQVLDRGTEAFF
abundance: NA; j_gene: TRBJ1-1; v_gene: TRBV7-2; CDR3aa: CASSFGQGFTEAFF
abundance: NA; j_gene: TRBJ1-5; v_gene: TRBV7-9; CDR3aa: CASSFEEGNQPQHF
abundance: NA; j_gene: TRBJ2-1; v_gene: TRBV2; CDR3aa: CASSMTSGRADEQFF
abundance: few; j_gene: TRBJ2-1; v_gene: TRBV30; CDR3aa: CDWTSGALRGPYNEQFF
abundance: once; j_gene: TRBJ2-5; v_gene: TRBV30; CDR3aa: CAWKRIGETQYF
abundance: NA; j_gene: TRBJ1-5; v_gene: TRBV6-1; CDR3aa: CASNEGEVSNQPQHF
abundance: NA; j_gene: TRBJ1-4; v_gene: TRBV19; CDR3aa: CASSMQFATNEKLFF
abundance: NA; j_gene: TRBJ2-5; v_gene: TRBV4-1; CDR3aa: CASSQQTPGSQGETQYF
abundance: NA; j_gene: TRBJ2-1; v_gene: TRBV6-6; CDR3aa: CASTTSGGPPIEQFF
abundance: NA; j_gene: TRBJ2-1; v_gene: TRBV6-4; CDR3aa: CASTDLAGTFFGEQFF
abundance: NA; j_gene: TRBJ1-2; v_gene: TRBV6-5; CDR3aa: CASSPHVRSQGYTF
abundance: NA; j_gene: TRBJ1-5; v_gene: TRBV7-8; CDR3aa: CASSPYTQGLINQPQHF
abundance: NA; j_gene: TRBJ2-5; v_gene: TRBV30; CDR3aa: CAWSRDSLETQYF
abundance: few; j_gene: TRBJ2-5; v_gene: TRBV6-1; CDR3aa: CASSPGQVLQETQYF
abundance: NA; j_gene: TRBJ2-3; v_gene: TRBV27; CDR3aa: CASGFRGTHTTDTQYF
abundance: NA; j_gene: TRBJ1-2; v_gene: TRBV9; CDR3aa: CASSGGGPGGYTF
abundance: NA; j_gene: TRBJ2-7; v_gene: TRBV4-3; CDR3aa: CASSQAFQGQEQYF